This TCR beta chain derives from a study of T cell responses to AZD1222 COVID-19 vaccine. Overall study findings and caveats: Most donors were white British, females outnumbered males, and clonal diversity was possibly underestimated. At baseline, just 6 or 7 AZD1222 recipients tested seropositive.

About this clone: Its target is unknown.

Generated by immunoSEQ multiplex PCR, the TCRdb table keeps only in-frame clones and is missing some. The sample has 80,000 or so clones, roughly 85% seen once; the top ten hold 1.5%. This CDR3 has 14 residues. CDR1 SGHVS and CDR2 FQNEAQ come from the germline V gene. Trimming stripped 4 bases from V and 7 bases from J, with 11 bases between. The receptor comes from an adult in good health. The source was peripheral blood, collected on day 0 of AZD1222 vaccination. The chain is built from TRBV7-8 and TRBJ1-6; a possible D gene is TRBD1 (5 bases). CDR3 loop: CASSSEGPNSPLHF. The CDR3 DNA is TGTGCCAGCAGCTCTGAGGGACCCAATTCACCCCTCCACTTT. The full variable domain, in which reference TRBV7-8 and TRBJ1-6 provide the parts outside the CDR3, is GAGVSQSPRYKVAKRGQDVALRCDPISGHVSLFWYQQALGQGPEFLTYFQNEAQLDKSGLPSDRFFAERPEGSVSTLKIQRTQQEDSAVYLCASSSEGPNSPLHFGNGTRLTVT.